These T cell receptor beta chains were read from a single sample in a study of blood T cell repertoires in COVID-19. Assay used: immunoSEQ multiplex PCR; TCRdb lists only in-frame clones, some missing. The sample lists hundreds of thousands of clones, 80% to 90% occurring once. The sequenced sample was PBMCs or T cells enriched from blood (not recorded which). The receptor set was obtained from a man aged 40-50 years who had recovered from COVID-19. Each CDR3 is given with its conserved first and last residue. Fields, in order: V gene, J gene, CDR3 protein.

TRBV5-6,TRBJ1-4,CASSLVGPDGNEKLFF
TRBV19,TRBJ2-3,CASSTAQGRTDTQYF
TRBV12-3/TRBV12-4,TRBJ1-5,CASSLQKDQPQHF
TRBV14,TRBJ1-2,CASSQEPQGVRGYTF
TRBV11-2,TRBJ1-1,CASSLDSEAFF
TRBV12-3/TRBV12-4,TRBJ2-7,CASSPPPGDEQYF
TRBV4-3,TRBJ1-1,CASSPGQGQTFF
TRBV18,TRBJ1-2,CASSPAGGSYGYTF
TRBV27,TRBJ1-2,CASSRDRGGYGYTF
TRBV18,TRBJ2-7,CASSPPTLSYEQYF
TRBV28,TRBJ2-2,CASRRTSGGGELFF
TRBV27,TRBJ1-1,CASSLFYRSPGQSNTEAFF
TRBV5-1,TRBJ1-2,CASSLGQGKGYTF
TRBV28,TRBJ1-2,CASSLNGYGYTF
TRBV7-2,TRBJ2-7,CASSLSGTVPYEQYF
TRBV6-5,TRBJ1-1,CASSYQTGGEAEAFF
TRBV7-2,TRBJ1-2,CASSVPRGGSYGYTF
TRBV5-1,TRBJ2-7,CASSLARGSYEQYF
TRBV18,TRBJ1-3,CASSPQRAAGNTIYF
TRBV3-1/TRBV3-2,TRBJ2-1,CASSQEDRSPYNEQFF
TRBV7-2,TRBJ2-3,CASSLEIAGARDTQYF
TRBV7-3,TRBJ2-7,CASSPSPPYEQYF
TRBV29-1,TRBJ2-2,CSALGDTRSTGELFF
TRBV4-1,TRBJ2-7,CASSQGLFRTSAYEQYF
TRBV28,TRBJ2-4,CASSLWLAGVGQNIQYF
TRBV5-6,TRBJ2-7,CASSRAGTSGRGEQYF
TRBV6-4,TRBJ2-7,CASSDGSGRALAYEQYF